This T cell receptor beta chain was retrieved from a study of tumor and adjacent non-tumor tissue in lung cancer. RNA was extracted from bulk tissue without any cell sorting. Per germline, CDR1 SGHAT and CDR2 FQNNGV. The CDR3 runs to 16 residues. This clonotype was counted once. The junction shows a germline mismatch at one end, possibly a read error. The library came from three nested PCR rounds adapted from ARM-PCR protocols. TCRdb recomputed calls from the multiplex PCR reads with MiXCR, one row per CDR3 protein. The sample gives 220,000 or so distinct CDR3 sequences, around 70% of which show up once; roughly a quarter is in the top ten.

Material: lung tumor tissue. The genes are TRBV11-2 and TRBJ2-1, with D unresolved. The sequence was collected from a man in his 60s with non-small cell lung cancer. Written as DNA, the CDR3 is TGTGCCAGCAGACCACAGTCTAGGAGCTCCTACAATGAGCATTTCTTC. Translation: CASRPQSRSSYNEHFF.